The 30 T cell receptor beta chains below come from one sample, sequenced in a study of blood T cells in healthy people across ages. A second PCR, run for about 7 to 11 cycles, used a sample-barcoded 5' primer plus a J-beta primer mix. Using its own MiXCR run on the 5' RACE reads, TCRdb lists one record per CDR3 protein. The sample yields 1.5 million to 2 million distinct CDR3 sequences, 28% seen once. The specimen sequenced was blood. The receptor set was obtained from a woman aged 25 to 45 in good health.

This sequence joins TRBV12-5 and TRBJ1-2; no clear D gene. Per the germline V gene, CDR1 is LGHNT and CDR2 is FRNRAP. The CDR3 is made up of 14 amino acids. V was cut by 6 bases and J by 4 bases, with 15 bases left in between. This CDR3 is CASGPLTNSYGYTF. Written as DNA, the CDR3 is TGTGCTAGTGGCCCCCTGACGAACTCCTATGGCTACACCTTC.

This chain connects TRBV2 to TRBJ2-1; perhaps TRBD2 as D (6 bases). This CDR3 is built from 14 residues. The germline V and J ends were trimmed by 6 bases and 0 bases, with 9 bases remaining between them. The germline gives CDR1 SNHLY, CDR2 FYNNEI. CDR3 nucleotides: TGTGCCAGCAGGGAGGGGTCCTCCTACAATGAGCAGTTCTTC. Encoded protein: CASREGSSYNEQFF.

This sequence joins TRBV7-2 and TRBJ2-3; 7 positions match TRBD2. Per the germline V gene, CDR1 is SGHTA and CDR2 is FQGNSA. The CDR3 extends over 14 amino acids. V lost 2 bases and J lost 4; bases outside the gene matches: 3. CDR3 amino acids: CASSLQLAADTQYF. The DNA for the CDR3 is TGTGCCAGCAGCTTACAGCTAGCGGCAGATACGCAGTATTTT.

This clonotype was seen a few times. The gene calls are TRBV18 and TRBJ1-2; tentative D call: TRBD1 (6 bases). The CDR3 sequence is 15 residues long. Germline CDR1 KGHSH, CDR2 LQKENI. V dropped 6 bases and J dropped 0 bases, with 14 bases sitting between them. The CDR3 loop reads CASSPRDNPNYGYTF. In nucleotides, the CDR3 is TGTGCCAGCTCCCCCCGGGACAACCCTAACTATGGCTACACCTTC.

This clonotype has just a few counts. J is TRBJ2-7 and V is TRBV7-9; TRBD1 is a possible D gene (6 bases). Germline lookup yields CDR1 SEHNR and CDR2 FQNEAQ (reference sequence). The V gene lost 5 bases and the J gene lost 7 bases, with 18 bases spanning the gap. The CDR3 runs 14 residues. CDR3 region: CASSPRVGGREQYF. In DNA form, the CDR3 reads TGTGCCAGCAGCCCTAGGGTAGGGGGAAGGGAGCAGTACTTC.

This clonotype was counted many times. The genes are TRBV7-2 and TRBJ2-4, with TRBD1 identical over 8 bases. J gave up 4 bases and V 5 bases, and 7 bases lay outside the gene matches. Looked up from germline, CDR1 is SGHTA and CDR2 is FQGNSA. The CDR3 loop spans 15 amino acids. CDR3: CASSTQGGSKNIQYF. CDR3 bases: TGTGCCAGCAGCACACAGGGGGGATCTAAAAACATTCAGTACTTC.

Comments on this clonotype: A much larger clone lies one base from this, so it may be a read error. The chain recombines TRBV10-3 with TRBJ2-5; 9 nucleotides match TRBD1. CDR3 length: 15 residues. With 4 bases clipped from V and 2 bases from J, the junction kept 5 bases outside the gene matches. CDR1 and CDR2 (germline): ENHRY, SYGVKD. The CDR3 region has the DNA TGTGCCATCAGTGTACTGGGACAGGGACAAGAGACCCAGTACTTC. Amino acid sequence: CAISVLGQGQETQYF.

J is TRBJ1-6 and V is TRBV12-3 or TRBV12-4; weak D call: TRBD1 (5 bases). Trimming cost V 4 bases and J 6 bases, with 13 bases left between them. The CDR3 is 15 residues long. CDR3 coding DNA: TGTGCCAGCAGTTCCCAAAAGACAGTTAATTCACCCCTCCACTTT. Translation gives CASSSQKTVNSPLHF.

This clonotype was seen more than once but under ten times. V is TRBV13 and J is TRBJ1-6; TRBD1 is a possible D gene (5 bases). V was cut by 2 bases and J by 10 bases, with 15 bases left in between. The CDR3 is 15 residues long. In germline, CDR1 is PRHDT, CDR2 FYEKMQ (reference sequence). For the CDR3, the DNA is TGTGCCAGCAGCTTAATGTTCCGAGGGGCCTCACCCCTCCACTTT. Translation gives CASSLMFRGASPLHF.

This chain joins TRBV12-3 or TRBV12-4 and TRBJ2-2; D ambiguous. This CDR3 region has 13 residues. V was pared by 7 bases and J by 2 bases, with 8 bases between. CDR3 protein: CASIPGNTGELFF. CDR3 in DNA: TGTGCCAGCATCCCTGGAAACACCGGGGAGCTGTTTTTT.

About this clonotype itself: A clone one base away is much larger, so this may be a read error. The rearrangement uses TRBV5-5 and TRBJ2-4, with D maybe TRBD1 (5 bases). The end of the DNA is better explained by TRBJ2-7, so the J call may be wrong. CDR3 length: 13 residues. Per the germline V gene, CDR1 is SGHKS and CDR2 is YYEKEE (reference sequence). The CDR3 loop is CASSSYRRYEQYF. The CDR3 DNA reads TGTGCCAGCAGCTCTTACAGGCGCTACGAGCAGTACTTC.

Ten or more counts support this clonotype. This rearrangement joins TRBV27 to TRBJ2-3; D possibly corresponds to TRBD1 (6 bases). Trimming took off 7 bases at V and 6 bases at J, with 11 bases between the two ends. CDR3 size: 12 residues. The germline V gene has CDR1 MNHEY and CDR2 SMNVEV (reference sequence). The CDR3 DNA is TGTGCCAGCACAGGGGTTGGTGATACGCAGTATTTT. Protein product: CASTGVGDTQYF.

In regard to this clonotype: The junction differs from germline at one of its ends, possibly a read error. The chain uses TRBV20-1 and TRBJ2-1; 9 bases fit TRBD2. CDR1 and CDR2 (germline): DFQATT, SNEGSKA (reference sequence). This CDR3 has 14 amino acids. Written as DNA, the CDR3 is TGCAGTGCTACTAGCGGGACCCTTTACAATGAACAGTTCTTC. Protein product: CSATSGTLYNEQFF.

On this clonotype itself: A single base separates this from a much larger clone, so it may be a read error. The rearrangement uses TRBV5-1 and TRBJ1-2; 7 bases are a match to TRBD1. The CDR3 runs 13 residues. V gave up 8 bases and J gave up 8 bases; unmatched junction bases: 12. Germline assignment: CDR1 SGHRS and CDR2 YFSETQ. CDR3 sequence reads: CARSIDRVNGYTF. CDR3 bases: TGCGCCAGGAGTATCGACAGGGTGAACGGCTACACCTTC.

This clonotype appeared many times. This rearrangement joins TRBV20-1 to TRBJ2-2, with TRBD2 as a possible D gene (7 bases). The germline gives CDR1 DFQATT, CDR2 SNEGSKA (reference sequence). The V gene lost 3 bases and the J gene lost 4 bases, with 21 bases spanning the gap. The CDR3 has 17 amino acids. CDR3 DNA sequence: TGCAGTGCTAGTAATTGGGGGGGCGATAGGAGCACCGGGGAGCTGTTTTTT. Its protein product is CSASNWGGDRSTGELFF.

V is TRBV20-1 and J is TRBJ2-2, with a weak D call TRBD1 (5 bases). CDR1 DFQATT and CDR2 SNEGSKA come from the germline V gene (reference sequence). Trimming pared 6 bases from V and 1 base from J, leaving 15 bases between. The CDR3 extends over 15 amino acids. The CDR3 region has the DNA TGCAGTGCCCTAGATAGGGGAAGGAACACCGGGGAGCTGTTTTTT. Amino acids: CSALDRGRNTGELFF.

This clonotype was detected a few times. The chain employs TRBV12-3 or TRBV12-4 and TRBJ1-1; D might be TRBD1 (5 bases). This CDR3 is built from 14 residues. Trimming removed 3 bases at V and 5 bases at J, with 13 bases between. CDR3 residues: CASSFSPGSTEAFF. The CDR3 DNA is TGTGCCAGCAGTTTTAGCCCAGGGTCAACTGAAGCTTTCTTT.

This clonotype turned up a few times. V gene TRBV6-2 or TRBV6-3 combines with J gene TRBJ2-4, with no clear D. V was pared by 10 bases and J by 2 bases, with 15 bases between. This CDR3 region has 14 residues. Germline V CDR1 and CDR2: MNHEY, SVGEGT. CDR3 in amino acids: CATSDGRSKNIQYF. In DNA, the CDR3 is TGTGCCACTTCGGACGGACGCTCCAAAAACATTCAGTACTTC.

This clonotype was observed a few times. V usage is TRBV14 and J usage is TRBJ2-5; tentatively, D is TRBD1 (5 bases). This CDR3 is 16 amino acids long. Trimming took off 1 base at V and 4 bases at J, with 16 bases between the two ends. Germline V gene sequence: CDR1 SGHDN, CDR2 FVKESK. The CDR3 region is CASSQATGLSGETQYF. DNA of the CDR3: TGTGCCAGCAGCCAAGCTACAGGTCTGTCGGGAGAGACCCAGTACTTC.

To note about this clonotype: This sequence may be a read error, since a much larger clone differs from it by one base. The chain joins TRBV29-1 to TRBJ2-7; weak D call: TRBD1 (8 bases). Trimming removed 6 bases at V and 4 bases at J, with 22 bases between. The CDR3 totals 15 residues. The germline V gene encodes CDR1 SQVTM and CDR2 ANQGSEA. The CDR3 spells CSVRNSGTGRYEQYF. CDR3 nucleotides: TGCAGCGTCAGGAACAGCGGGACAGGTAGATACGAGCAGTACTTC.

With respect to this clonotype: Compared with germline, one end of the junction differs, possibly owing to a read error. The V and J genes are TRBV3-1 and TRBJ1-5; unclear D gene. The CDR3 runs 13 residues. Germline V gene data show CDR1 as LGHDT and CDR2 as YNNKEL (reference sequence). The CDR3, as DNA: TGTGCCAGCAGCCTGACTGGAAATCAGCCCCTGCATTTT. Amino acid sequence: CASSLTGNQPLHF. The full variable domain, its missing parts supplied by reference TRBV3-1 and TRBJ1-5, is DTAVSQTPKYLVTQMGNDKSIKCEQNLGHDTMYWYKQDSKKFLKIMFSYNNKELIINETVPNRFSPKSPDKAHLNLHINSLELGDSAVYFCASSLTGNQPLHFGDGTRLSIL.

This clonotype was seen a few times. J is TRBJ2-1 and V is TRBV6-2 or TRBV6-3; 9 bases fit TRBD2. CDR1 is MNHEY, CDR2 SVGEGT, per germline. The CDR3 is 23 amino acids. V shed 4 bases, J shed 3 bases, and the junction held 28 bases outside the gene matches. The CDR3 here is CASSFSGTGGGGTPRKSYNEQFF. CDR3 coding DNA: TGTGCCAGCAGTTTCTCAGGGACCGGCGGGGGGGGTACCCCGCGAAAGAGCTACAATGAGCAGTTCTTC.

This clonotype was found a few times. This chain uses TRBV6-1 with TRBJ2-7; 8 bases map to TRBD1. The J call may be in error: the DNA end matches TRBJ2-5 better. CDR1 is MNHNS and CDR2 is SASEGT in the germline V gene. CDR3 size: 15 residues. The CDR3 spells CASSLPRGLGETQYF. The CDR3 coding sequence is TGTGCCAGCAGCCTACCCAGGGGGCTCGGGGAGACCCAGTACTTC.

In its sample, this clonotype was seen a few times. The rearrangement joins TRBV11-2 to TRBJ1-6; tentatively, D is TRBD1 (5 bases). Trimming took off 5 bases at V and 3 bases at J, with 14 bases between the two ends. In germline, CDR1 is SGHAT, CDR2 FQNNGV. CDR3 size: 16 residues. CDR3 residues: CASSHQDRFYNSPLHF. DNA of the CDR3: TGTGCCAGCAGCCACCAAGACAGATTCTATAATTCACCCCTCCACTTT.

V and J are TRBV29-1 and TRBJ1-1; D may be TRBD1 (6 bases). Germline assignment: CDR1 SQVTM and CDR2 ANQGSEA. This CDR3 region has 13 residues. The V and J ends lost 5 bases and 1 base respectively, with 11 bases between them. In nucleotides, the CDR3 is TGCAGCGTTACCTTGGGGGCGAACACTGAAGCTTTCTTT. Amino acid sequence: CSVTLGANTEAFF.

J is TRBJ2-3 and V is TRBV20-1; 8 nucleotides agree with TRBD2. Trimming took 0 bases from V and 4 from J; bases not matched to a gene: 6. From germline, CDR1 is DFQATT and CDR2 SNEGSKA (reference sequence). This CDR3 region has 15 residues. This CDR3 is CSARDPAGASDTQYF. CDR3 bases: TGCAGTGCTAGAGACCCAGCGGGGGCCTCAGATACGCAGTATTTT.

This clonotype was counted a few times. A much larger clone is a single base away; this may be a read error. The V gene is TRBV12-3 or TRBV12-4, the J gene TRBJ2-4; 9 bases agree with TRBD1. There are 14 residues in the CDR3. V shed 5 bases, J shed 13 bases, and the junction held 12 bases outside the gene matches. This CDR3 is CASSQNRGLNEQYF. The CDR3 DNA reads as TGTGCCAGCAGTCAAAACAGGGGGCTTAATGAGCAGTACTTC.

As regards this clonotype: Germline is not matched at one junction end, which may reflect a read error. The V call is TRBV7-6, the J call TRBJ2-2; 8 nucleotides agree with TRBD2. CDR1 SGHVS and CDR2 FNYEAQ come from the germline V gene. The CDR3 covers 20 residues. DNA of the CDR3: TGTGCCAGCAGCTTGAAATATTCCGGGACCAGCGGGGGCAACACCGGGGAGCGGTTTTTT. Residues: CASSLKYSGTSGGNTGERFF.

In nucleotides, the CDR3 is TGCGCCAGCAGCGGATCTAGCACGAACACCGGGGAGCTGTTTTTT. This sequence encodes CASSGSSTNTGELFF. The V gene is TRBV5-1, the J gene TRBJ2-2, with D maybe TRBD2 (5 bases). The V and J ends lost 4 bases and 0 bases respectively, with 10 bases between them. Germline V CDR1 and CDR2: SGHRS, YFSETQ. The CDR3 sequence is 15 residues long.

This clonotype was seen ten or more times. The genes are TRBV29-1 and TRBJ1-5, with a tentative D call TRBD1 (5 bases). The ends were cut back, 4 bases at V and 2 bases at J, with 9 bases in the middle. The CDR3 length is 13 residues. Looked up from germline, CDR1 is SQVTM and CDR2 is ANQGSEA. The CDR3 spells CSVGQGRNQPQHF. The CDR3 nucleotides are TGCAGCGTTGGGCAGGGACGCAATCAGCCCCAGCATTTT. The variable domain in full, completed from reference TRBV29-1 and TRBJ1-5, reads SAVISQKPSRDICQRGTSLTIQCQVDSQVTMMFWYRQQPGQSLTLIATANQGSEATYESGFVIDKFPISRPNLTFSTLTVSNMSPEDSSIYLCSVGQGRNQPQHFGDGTRLSIL.